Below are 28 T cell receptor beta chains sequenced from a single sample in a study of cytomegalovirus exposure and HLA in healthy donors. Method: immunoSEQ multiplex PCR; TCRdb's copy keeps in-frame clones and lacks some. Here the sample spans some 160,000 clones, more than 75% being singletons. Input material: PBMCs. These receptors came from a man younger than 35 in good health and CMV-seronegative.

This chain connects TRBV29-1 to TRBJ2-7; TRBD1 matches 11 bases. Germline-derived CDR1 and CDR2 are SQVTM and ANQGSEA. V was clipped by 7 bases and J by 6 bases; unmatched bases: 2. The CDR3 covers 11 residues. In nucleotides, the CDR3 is TGCAGCGGGGACAGGGGGGGCGAGCAGTACTTC. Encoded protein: CSGDRGGEQYF.

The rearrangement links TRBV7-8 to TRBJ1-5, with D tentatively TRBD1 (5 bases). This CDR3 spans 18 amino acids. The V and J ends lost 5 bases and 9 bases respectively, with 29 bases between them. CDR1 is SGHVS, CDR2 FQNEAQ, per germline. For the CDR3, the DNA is TGTGCCAGCAGCCGTCGCGCCCGAAGCCAGGGCCGTGATCTGCCCCAGCATTTT. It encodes CASSRRARSQGRDLPQHF. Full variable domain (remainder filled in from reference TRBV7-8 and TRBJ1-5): GAGVSQSPRYKVAKRGQDVALRCDPISGHVSLFWYQQALGQGPEFLTYFQNEAQLDKSGLPSDRFFAERPEGSVSTLKIQRTQQEDSAVYLCASSRRARSQGRDLPQHFGDGTRLSIL.

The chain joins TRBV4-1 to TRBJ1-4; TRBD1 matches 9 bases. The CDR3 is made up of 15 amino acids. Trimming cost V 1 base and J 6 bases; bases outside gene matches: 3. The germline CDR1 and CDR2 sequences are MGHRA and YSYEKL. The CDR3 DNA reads TGCGCCAGCAGCCAAGGAACAGGGGGCCATGAAAAACTGTTTTTT. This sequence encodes CASSQGTGGHEKLFF.

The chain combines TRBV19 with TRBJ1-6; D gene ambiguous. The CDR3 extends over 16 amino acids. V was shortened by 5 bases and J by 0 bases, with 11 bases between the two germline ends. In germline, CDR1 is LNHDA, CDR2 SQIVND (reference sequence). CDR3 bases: TGTGCCAGTAGTTCGGACGGGAGCTCCTATAATTCACCCCTCCACTTT. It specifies CASSSDGSSYNSPLHF.

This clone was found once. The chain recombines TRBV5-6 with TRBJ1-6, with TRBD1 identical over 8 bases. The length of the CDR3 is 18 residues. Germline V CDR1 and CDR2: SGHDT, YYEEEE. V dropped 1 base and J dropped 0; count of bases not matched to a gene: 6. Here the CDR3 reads CASSLNRGASSYNSPLHF. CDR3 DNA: TGTGCCAGCAGCTTGAACAGGGGGGCAAGCTCCTATAATTCACCCCTCCACTTT.

The CDR3 loop is CASSADKLQYV. The CDR3 DNA follows: TGTGCCAGCAGCGCTGATAAGTTGCAGTACGTC. The V gene is TRBV7-9, the J gene TRBJ2-7; D is unclear. Trimming took 5 bases from V and 9 from J, leaving 11 bases between them. The germline gives CDR1 SEHNR, CDR2 FQNEAQ (reference sequence). This CDR3 comprises 11 residues.

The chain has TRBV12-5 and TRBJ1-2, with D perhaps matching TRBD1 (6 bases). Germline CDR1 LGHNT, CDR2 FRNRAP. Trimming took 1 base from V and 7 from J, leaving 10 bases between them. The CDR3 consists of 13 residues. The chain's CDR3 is CASGLDLRGGYTF. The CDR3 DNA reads TGTGCTAGTGGTTTGGACCTCAGGGGTGGCTACACCTTC.

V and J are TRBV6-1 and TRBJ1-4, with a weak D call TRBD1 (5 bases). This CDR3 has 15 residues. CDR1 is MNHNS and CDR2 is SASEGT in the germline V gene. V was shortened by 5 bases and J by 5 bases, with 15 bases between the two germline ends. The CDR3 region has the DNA TGTGCCAGCAGTATTCAGGGCTTTGGGAATGAAAAACTGTTTTTT. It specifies CASSIQGFGNEKLFF.

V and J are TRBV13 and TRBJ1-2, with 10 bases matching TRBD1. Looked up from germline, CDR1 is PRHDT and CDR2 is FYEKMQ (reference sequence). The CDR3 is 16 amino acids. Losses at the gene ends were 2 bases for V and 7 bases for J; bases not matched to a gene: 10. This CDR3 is CASSLFMGQGTVGYTF. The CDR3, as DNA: TGTGCCAGCAGCTTATTCATGGGACAGGGGACCGTTGGCTACACCTTC.

The CDR3 DNA sequence: TGTGCCAGCATCCCCACCGGCGGACTTAACTATGGCTACACCTTC. It is translated as CASIPTGGLNYGYTF. This rearrangement joins TRBV7-9 to TRBJ1-2; D uncertain. Germline-derived CDR1 and CDR2 are SEHNR and FQNEAQ (reference sequence). CDR3 length: 15 residues. The V and J ends lost 7 bases and 1 base respectively, with 16 bases between them.

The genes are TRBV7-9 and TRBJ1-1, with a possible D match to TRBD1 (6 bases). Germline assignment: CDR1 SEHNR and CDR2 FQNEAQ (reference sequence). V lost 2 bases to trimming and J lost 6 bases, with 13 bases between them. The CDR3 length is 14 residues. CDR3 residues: CASSLKSKGAEAFF. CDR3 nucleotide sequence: TGTGCCAGCAGCTTAAAGTCGAAGGGGGCTGAAGCTTTCTTT.

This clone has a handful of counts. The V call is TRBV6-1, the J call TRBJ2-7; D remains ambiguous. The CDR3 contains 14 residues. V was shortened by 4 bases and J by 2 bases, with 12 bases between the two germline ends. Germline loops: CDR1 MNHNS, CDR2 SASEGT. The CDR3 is CASSADLTAYEQYF. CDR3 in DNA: TGTGCCAGCAGTGCAGACCTAACAGCCTACGAGCAGTACTTC.

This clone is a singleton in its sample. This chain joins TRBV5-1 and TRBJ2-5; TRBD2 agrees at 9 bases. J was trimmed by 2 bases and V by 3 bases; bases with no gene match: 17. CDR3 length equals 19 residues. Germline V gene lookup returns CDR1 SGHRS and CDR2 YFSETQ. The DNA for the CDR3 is TGCGCCAGCAGCTCCGGCGAGGGGCGGGGGGGCAGGATTCAAGAGACCCAGTACTTC. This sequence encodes CASSSGEGRGGRIQETQYF.

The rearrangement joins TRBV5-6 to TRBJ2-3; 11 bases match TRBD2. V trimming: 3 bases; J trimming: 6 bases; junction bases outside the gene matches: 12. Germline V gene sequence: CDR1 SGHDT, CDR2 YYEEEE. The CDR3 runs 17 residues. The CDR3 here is CASSSLAGGPPPDTQYF. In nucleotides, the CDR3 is TGTGCCAGCAGCTCCTTAGCGGGAGGGCCCCCACCCGATACGCAGTATTTT. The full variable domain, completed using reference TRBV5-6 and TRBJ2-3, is DAGVTQSPTHLIKTRGQQVTLRCSPKSGHDTVSWYQQALGQGPQFIFQYYEEEERQRGNFPDRFSGHQFPNYSSELNVNALLLGDSALYLCASSSLAGGPPPDTQYFGPGTRLTVL.

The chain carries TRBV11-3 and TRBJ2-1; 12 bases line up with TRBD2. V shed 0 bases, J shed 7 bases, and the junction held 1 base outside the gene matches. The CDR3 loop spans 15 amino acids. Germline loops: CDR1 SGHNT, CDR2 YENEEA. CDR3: CASSLEGLAGNEQFF. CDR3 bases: TGTGCCAGCAGCTTAGAAGGACTAGCGGGGAATGAGCAGTTCTTC. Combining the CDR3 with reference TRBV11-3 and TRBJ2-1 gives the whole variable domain EAGVVQSPRYKIIEKKQPVAFWCNPISGHNTLYWYLQNLGQGPELLIRYENEEAVDDSQLPKDRFSAERLKGVDSTLKIQPAELGDSAVYLCASSLEGLAGNEQFFGPGTRLTVL.

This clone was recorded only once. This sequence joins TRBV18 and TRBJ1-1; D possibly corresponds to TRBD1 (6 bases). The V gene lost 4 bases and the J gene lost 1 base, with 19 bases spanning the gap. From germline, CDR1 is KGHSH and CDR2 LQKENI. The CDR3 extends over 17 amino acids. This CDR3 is CASSLMTLGAGNTEAFF. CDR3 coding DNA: TGTGCCAGCTCACTCATGACGTTGGGGGCCGGGAACACTGAAGCTTTCTTT.

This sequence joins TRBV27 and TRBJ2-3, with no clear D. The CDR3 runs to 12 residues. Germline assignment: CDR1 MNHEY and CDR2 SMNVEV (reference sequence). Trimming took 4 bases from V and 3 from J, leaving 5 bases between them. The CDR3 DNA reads TGTGCCAGCAGTTCAACTACAGATACGCAGTATTTT. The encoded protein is CASSSTTDTQYF.

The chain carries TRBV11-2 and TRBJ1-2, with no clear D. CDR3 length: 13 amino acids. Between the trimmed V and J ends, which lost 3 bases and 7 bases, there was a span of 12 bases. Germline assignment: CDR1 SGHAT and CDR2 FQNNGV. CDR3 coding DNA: TGTGCCAGCAGCTTTATAGGCGGTCGTGGCTACACCTTC. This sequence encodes CASSFIGGRGYTF.

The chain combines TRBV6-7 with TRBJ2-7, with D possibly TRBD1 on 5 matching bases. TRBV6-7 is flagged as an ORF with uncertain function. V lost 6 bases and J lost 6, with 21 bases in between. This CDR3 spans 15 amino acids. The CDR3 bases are TGTGCCAGCAGCCCAACCCTCCAGGGTATTGCCGAGCAGTACTTC. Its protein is CASSPTLQGIAEQYF.

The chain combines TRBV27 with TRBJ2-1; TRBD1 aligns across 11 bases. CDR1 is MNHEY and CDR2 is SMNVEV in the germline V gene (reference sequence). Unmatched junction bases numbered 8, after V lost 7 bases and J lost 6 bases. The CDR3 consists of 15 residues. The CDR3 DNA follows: TGTGCCAGCACGCTCCGGGACAGGGGGATCAATGAGCAGTTCTTC. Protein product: CASTLRDRGINEQFF.

CDR3 coding DNA: TGTGCCAGTAGTATACTTCAGGGCCCCTACAATGAGCAGTTCTTC. This encodes CASSILQGPYNEQFF. This sequence joins TRBV19 and TRBJ2-1; D might be TRBD1 (5 bases). The V end lost 2 bases, the J end lost 2 bases, and 10 bases lay between the germline ends. Per the germline V gene, CDR1 is LNHDA and CDR2 is SQIVND (reference sequence). The CDR3 is made up of 15 amino acids.

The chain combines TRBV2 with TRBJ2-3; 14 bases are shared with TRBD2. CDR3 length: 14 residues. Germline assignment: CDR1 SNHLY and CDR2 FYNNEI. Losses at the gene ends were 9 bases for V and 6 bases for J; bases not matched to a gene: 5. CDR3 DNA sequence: TGTGCCAGTAGACTAGCGGGAGGGGCGGATACGCAGTATTTT. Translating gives CASRLAGGADTQYF.

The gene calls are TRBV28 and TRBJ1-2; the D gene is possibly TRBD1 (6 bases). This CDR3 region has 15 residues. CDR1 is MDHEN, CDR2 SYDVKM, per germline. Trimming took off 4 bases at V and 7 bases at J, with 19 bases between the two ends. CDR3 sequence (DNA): TGTGCCAGCAGTTCACAGGGTCTGGGGTTGGGTGGCTACACCTTC. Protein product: CASSSQGLGLGGYTF.

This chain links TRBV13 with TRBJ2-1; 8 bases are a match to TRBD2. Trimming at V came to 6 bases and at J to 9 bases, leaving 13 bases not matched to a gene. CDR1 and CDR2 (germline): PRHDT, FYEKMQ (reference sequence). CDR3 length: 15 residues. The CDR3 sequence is CASSTHRAGGTEQFF. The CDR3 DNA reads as TGTGCCAGCAGTACACACAGGGCGGGAGGCACTGAGCAGTTCTTC.

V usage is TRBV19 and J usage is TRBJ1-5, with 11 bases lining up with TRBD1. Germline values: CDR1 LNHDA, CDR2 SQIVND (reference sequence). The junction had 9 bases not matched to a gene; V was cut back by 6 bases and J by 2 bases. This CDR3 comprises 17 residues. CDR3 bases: TGTGCCAGTAGCACCCGGGGACAGGGGGTCGGCAATCAGCCCCAGCATTTT. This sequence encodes CASSTRGQGVGNQPQHF.

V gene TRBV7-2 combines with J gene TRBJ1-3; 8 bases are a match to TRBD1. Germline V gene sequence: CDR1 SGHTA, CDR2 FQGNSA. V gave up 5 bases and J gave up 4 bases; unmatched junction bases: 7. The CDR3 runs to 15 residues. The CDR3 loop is CASSPTGGRGNTIYF. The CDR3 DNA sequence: TGTGCCAGCAGCCCCACAGGGGGTAGAGGAAACACCATATATTTT.

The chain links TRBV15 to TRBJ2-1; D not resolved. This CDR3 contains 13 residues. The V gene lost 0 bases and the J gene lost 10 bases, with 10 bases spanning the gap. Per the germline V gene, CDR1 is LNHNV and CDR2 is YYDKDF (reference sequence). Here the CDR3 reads CATSRESGGEQFF. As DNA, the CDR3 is TGTGCCACCAGCAGAGAATCGGGTGGCGAGCAGTTCTTC.

The CDR3 DNA reads as TGCGCCAGCAGCTCCCCGACTACTAGCGGGGGGGCAGCGACAGATACGCAGTATTTT. This sequence encodes CASSSPTTSGGAATDTQYF. The J gene is TRBJ2-3, the V gene TRBV5-1, with 13 bases fitting TRBD2. Trimming took 3 bases from V and 3 from J; bases not matched to a gene: 13. Per the germline V gene, CDR1 is SGHRS and CDR2 is YFSETQ. The CDR3 is made up of 19 amino acids.